This T cell receptor (beta chain) was found in a study of technical replicates of blood from several donors. The method was immunoSEQ multiplex PCR; TCRdb's version includes in-frame clones alone and lacks a portion of them. The data show tens of thousands of clones, 93% seen once. The sample taken for sequencing was PBMCs. This sequence originates from a human donor in good health. Some clones in this sample may be carry-over from other donors' samples.

CDR3 DNA: TGCGCCAGCAGTCAAGTCGGGAGTCAGGGAACCGGGGAGCTGTTTTTT. It is translated as CASSQVGSQGTGELFF. This chain joins TRBV5-1 and TRBJ2-2, with TRBD2 as a possible D gene (6 bases). The CDR3 runs to 16 residues. The germline V gene has CDR1 SGHRS and CDR2 YFSETQ. The V and J ends lost 5 bases and 5 bases respectively, with 19 bases between them.